Below, 6 T cell receptor beta chains from the same sample are listed, as sequenced in a study of Ad26.COV2.S vaccination and SARS-CoV-2 variants (dated by TCRdb to the early 2020s). The meaning of the sample's treatment or condition label: about 20 received Ad26.COV2.S at low or high dose, single or two shots; five or six received placebo; per-sample allocation not given. Repertoires of vaccine and placebo recipients were sequenced from samples taken on day 63 after the first injection. Library creation used the immunoSEQ multiplex PCR assay. The clones in this table, taken by TCRdb from immuneACCESS, are in-frame only. Not every clone is retained; where verified, under half of the shortfall comes from an unresolved V gene, and the cause of the rest is unknown. The sample table contains nearly 400,000 clones; only one count was recorded for about nine tenths of them. The ten largest clones represent approximately 1.9% of the sample.

The sample was peripheral blood, taken in a trial of Ad26.COV2.S vaccine versus placebo. All receptors come from a person between 18 and 59 years old who received the Ad26.COV2.S COVID-19 vaccine or a placebo.

The rearrangement uses TRBV15 and TRBJ1-1, with D unresolved. The V end was cut by 4 bases, the J end by 0 bases, with 12 bases between. The CDR3 length is 15 residues. Looked up from germline, CDR1 is LNHNV and CDR2 is YYDKDF (reference sequence). CDR3 amino acids: CATSIKPWVNTEAFF. DNA of the CDR3: TGTGCCACCAGCATCAAGCCTTGGGTGAACACTGAAGCTTTCTTT.

V and J are TRBV25-1 and TRBJ1-1; tentatively, D is TRBD1 (5 bases). Trimming cost V 4 bases and J 2 bases, with 8 bases left between them. The CDR3 has 13 residues. Germline loops: CDR1 MGHDK, CDR2 SYGVNS. The CDR3 here is CASSAGTNTEAFF. DNA for the CDR3: TGTGCCAGCAGTGCAGGGACTAACACTGAAGCTTTCTTT.

The gene calls are TRBV19 and TRBJ2-5; D might be TRBD1 (5 bases). CDR3 size: 13 residues. Germline values: CDR1 LNHDA, CDR2 SQIVND (reference sequence). Deletions cut 0 bases from V and 7 bases from J, with 9 bases between. The CDR3 bases are TGTGCCAGTAGTATAGACAGGGTAGGGACCCAGTACTTC. Translation gives CASSIDRVGTQYF.

The chain couples TRBV6-1 to TRBJ1-5, with D maybe TRBD1 (5 bases). Per germline, CDR1 MNHNS and CDR2 SASEGT. The CDR3 contains 14 residues. V shed 2 bases and J shed 4 bases, with 9 bases lying between them. The CDR3 DNA reads TGTGCCAGCAGTGAATCAGGGAAGAATCAGCCCCAGCATTTT. Translated: CASSESGKNQPQHF.

V is TRBV7-9 and J is TRBJ2-7; TRBD2 matches 9 bases. The CDR3 has 15 amino acids. From germline, CDR1 is SEHNR and CDR2 FQNEAQ (reference sequence). Losses at the gene ends were 2 bases for V and 5 bases for J; bases not matched to a gene: 7. CDR3 sequence (DNA): TGTGCCAGCAGCTTAATTACAAAGCGGGAGGACGAGCAGTACTTC. It encodes CASSLITKREDEQYF. Variable domain in full (rest from reference TRBV7-9 and TRBJ2-7): DTGVSQNPRHKITKRGQNVTFRCDPISEHNRLYWYRQTLGQGPEFLTYFQNEAQLEKSRLLSDRFSAERPKGSFSTLEIQRTEQGDSAMYLCASSLITKREDEQYFGPGTRLTVT.

V gene TRBV7-8 combines with J gene TRBJ1-3; D is ambiguous. The V gene lost 0 bases and the J gene lost 0 bases, with 6 bases spanning the gap. This CDR3 region has 15 residues. Germline values: CDR1 SGHVS, CDR2 FQNEAQ. The CDR3: CASSLAGLSGNTIYF. CDR3 bases: TGTGCCAGCAGCTTAGCTGGTCTCTCTGGAAACACCATATATTTT.